This T cell receptor beta chain was identified in a study of cytomegalovirus exposure and HLA in healthy donors. Study information: Of over 350 genotyped donors, more than 65% grouped in the Caucasian-associated ancestry cluster. Study results and caveats: Later analysis demonstrated an association between a missense DCLRE1C variant and TCR beta V- and J-gene trimming. 164 TCR beta chains were listed as cytomegalovirus-associated.

It was with 60 Vbeta and 13 Jbeta primers that the PCR ran. Sequenced by immunoSEQ multiplex PCR; TCRdb stores in-frame clones only, minus some. The sample shows 100,000 or so clones, roughly 77% of them seen only once. There was no recording of CMV serostatus for this donor. CDR1 and CDR2 (germline): MNHEY, SVGAGI. Trimming removed 0 bases from V and 5 bases from J, with 13 bases in between. The CDR3 has 15 amino acids. Worth noting for this clone: The antigen is undetermined.

The chain employs TRBV6-5 and TRBJ2-5, with D maybe TRBD1 (5 bases). The sequencing sample was made of PBMCs. The sequence was obtained from a human donor in good health. CDR3 protein: CASSYSSPGLETQYF. The CDR3 bases are TGTGCCAGCAGTTACTCATCTCCAGGGTTGGAGACCCAGTACTTC.